This is a list of T cell receptor beta chains from one sample in a study of T cells after yellow fever vaccination. One entry per CDR3 protein results from TCRdb running MiXCR on the 5' RACE reads. This table holds a few hundred thousand distinct CDR3 sequences, more than 8.5% found once. Here the sequenced sample was PBMCs, taken on the day of the first yellow fever vaccination. These receptors came from a young man who received the YFV17D yellow fever vaccine. CDR3s include the opening cysteine and the closing phenylalanine or tryptophan. The D gene is left open where the match is weak. The listing skips clone size in some rows; elsewhere it reads once, few, many or a size class.

clone size: few; D gene: TRBD2; V gene: TRBV20-1; J gene: TRBJ2-3; CDR3 DNA: TGCAGTGTTCCCCCGCTGACTAGCGGTTCTAGCACAGATACGCAGTATTTT; CDR3 protein: CSVPPLTSGSSTDTQYF
clone size: .; D gene: .; V gene: TRBV6-6; J gene: TRBJ1-1; CDR3 DNA: TGTGCCAGCAGTTCAGAGTTGAACACTGAAGCTTTCTTT; CDR3 protein: CASSSELNTEAFF
clone size: .; D gene: .; V gene: TRBV7-6; J gene: TRBJ1-3; CDR3 DNA: TGTGCCAGCAGCTTAGGCAGCCGGGCCGAGGACTACACCATATATTTT; CDR3 protein: CASSLGSRAEDYTIYF
clone size: .; D gene: .; V gene: TRBV12-3/TRBV12-4; J gene: TRBJ1-4; CDR3 DNA: TGTGCCAGCAGTTTCGGCTGGGGGGCAACTAATGAAAAACTGTTTTTT; CDR3 protein: CASSFGWGATNEKLFF
clone size: many; D gene: TRBD1; V gene: TRBV7-9; J gene: TRBJ2-5; CDR3 DNA: TGTGCCAGCAGCTTGGGCGACAGGGGATATAGGGAGACCCAGTACTTC; CDR3 protein: CASSLGDRGYRETQYF
clone size: many; D gene: .; V gene: TRBV5-1; J gene: TRBJ1-1; CDR3 DNA: TGTGCCAGCAGTCTAGGGGGGGAAGCTTTCTTT; CDR3 protein: CASSLGGEAFF
clone size: few; D gene: TRBD1; V gene: TRBV7-6; J gene: TRBJ1-1; CDR3 DNA: TGTGCCAGCAGCTTCCCGGGGACAGGGGAATACACTGAAGCTTTCTTT; CDR3 protein: CASSFPGTGEYTEAFF
clone size: .; D gene: TRBD1; V gene: TRBV6-1; J gene: TRBJ1-4; CDR3 DNA: TGTGCCGGCAGTATTACAGGGGTTGGTGAAAAACTGTTTTTT; CDR3 protein: CAGSITGVGEKLFF
clone size: many; D gene: TRBD2; V gene: TRBV5-1; J gene: TRBJ2-1; CDR3 DNA: TGCGCCAGCAGCTTGGGTCCATCTAGCGGGGGGACCAGGGAGCAGTTCTTC; CDR3 protein: CASSLGPSSGGTREQFF
clone size: .; D gene: .; V gene: TRBV4-2; J gene: TRBJ2-5; CDR3 DNA: TGTGCCAGCAGCCACGGACGGTTCCAAGAGACCCAGTACTTC; CDR3 protein: CASSHGRFQETQYF
clone size: many; D gene: .; V gene: TRBV4-1; J gene: TRBJ2-5; CDR3 DNA: TGCGCCAGCAGCCAAGCTGGAGCAGGGGGGGGGGAGACCCAGTACTTC; CDR3 protein: CASSQAGAGGGETQYF
clone size: many; D gene: .; V gene: TRBV4-3; J gene: TRBJ2-1; CDR3 DNA: TGCGCCAGCAGCCAAGGGACGGCAGCATACAATGAGCAGTTCTTC; CDR3 protein: CASSQGTAAYNEQFF